The next 22 T cell receptor beta chains were all read from a single sample in a study of beta chain features in type 1 diabetes. Study results and limitations: Moderate but significant shortening of TCRB CDR3s was recorded in all four CD4+ subsets from Type 1 diabetes patients.

Since all of the isolated RNA was reverse transcribed, expressed TCRB transcripts were what got sequenced. Here immunoSEQ multiplex PCR was the method, and the copy in TCRdb shows in-frame clones only, minus some. The sample carries about 130,000 clones, 9% recorded once. Their antigens are not known. Source material: central memory CD4+ T cells from blood. The receptor set was obtained from a man between 25 and 39 years old with type 1 diabetes.

This clone was picked up many times. V usage is TRBV15 and J usage is TRBJ2-5, with 9 bases fitting TRBD1. The V gene end was trimmed by 5 bases and the J gene end by 10 bases; junction bases not matched to a gene: 5. This CDR3 has 12 residues. The germline CDR1 and CDR2 sequences are LNHNV and YYDKDF (reference sequence). The CDR3 loop is CATSLTGGVQYF. In DNA form, the CDR3 reads TGTGCCACCAGCTTGACAGGGGGAGTCCAGTACTTC.

The chain is built from TRBV5-1 and TRBJ2-7; maybe TRBD1 (6 bases). This CDR3 contains 15 residues. V shed 4 bases and J shed 0 bases, with 14 bases lying between them. From germline, CDR1 is SGHRS and CDR2 YFSETQ. CDR3 amino acids: CASSVTGLRSYEQYF. The CDR3 DNA reads as TGCGCCAGCAGCGTTACAGGGCTCCGCTCCTACGAGCAGTACTTC.

The chain joins TRBV15 to TRBJ1-4; D not certain. Germline V CDR1 and CDR2: LNHNV, YYDKDF (reference sequence). Trimming took 1 base from V and 8 from J, leaving 14 bases between them. This CDR3 is 15 amino acids long. In DNA form, the CDR3 reads TGTGCCACCAGCAGAGTAACGAGTCTCGGGGAAAAACTGTTTTTT. Protein: CATSRVTSLGEKLFF.

This clone was seen a few times. The chain is built from TRBV15 and TRBJ1-1; D gene uncertain. The V gene's germline CDR1 is LNHNV and CDR2 YYDKDF (reference sequence). This CDR3 is 14 amino acids long. V shed 3 bases and J shed 8 bases, with 16 bases lying between them. The CDR3 region is CATSRNLDGNEAFF. CDR3 DNA: TGTGCCACCAGCAGGAATTTGGACGGGAACGAAGCTTTCTTT.

The CDR3, as DNA: TGTGCCAGCAGCAGCCGTCCTCCAGGAAACAATCAGCCCCAGCATTTT. This codes for CASSSRPPGNNQPQHF. The rearrangement joins TRBV7-2 to TRBJ1-5, with unresolved D. This CDR3 comprises 16 residues. Trimming shortened V by 5 bases and J by 3 bases, and 17 bases separated the two germline ends. The V gene's germline CDR1 is SGHTA and CDR2 FQGNSA. Full variable domain (rest looked up from reference TRBV7-2 and TRBJ1-5): GAGVSQSPSNKVTEKGKDVELRCDPISGHTALYWYRQSLGQGLEFLIYFQGNSAPDKSGLPSDRFSAERTGGSVSTLTIQRTQQEDSAVYLCASSSRPPGNNQPQHFGDGTRLSIL.

The chain is built from TRBV5-6 and TRBJ2-4; the match to TRBD1 covers 8 bases. The CDR3 is made up of 14 amino acids. In germline, CDR1 is SGHDT, CDR2 YYEEEE. The V segment lost 4 bases and the J segment 0 bases; nucleotides outside the gene matches: 0. The CDR3 sequence is CASSDRGAKNIQYF. DNA of the CDR3: TGTGCCAGCAGCGACAGGGGAGCCAAAAACATTCAGTACTTC. Full variable domain (remainder filled in from reference TRBV5-6 and TRBJ2-4): DAGVTQSPTHLIKTRGQQVTLRCSPKSGHDTVSWYQQALGQGPQFIFQYYEEEERQRGNFPDRFSGHQFPNYSSELNVNALLLGDSALYLCASSDRGAKNIQYFGAGTRLSVL.

The rearrangement uses TRBV19 and TRBJ2-2; 10 positions agree with TRBD2. The V and J ends lost 4 bases and 1 base, in that order; junction bases with no gene match: 3. In germline, CDR1 is LNHDA, CDR2 SQIVND (reference sequence). This CDR3 is built from 16 residues. The CDR3 sequence: CASSTRLAGNTGELFF. Here the CDR3 DNA reads TGTGCCAGTAGTACCCGACTAGCGGGGAACACCGGGGAGCTGTTTTTT.

This clone was observed a few times. The chain recombines TRBV28 with TRBJ1-2, with D possibly matching TRBD1 (6 bases). V gave up 5 bases and J gave up 7 bases, with 23 bases separating them. Germline V gene data show CDR1 as MDHEN and CDR2 as SYDVKM. The CDR3 length is 16 residues. The CDR3 region is CASSTPPGAGVGGYTF. The CDR3 DNA reads TGTGCCAGCAGTACACCGCCCGGGGCAGGGGTCGGTGGCTACACCTTC.

The chain links TRBV5-6 to TRBJ2-1, with 10 bases lining up with TRBD2. J gave up 6 bases and V 2 bases, and 5 bases lay outside the gene matches. The germline CDR1 and CDR2 sequences are SGHDT and YYEEEE. The CDR3 length is 15 residues. The CDR3 bases are TGTGCCAGCAGCTTCGGAGCGGGGGGGGCCAATGAGCAGTTCTTC. It translates to CASSFGAGGANEQFF.

This chain uses TRBV5-4 with TRBJ1-2; D not certain. Germline values: CDR1 SGHNT, CDR2 YYREEE (reference sequence). Trimming cost V 4 bases and J 4 bases, with 26 bases left between them. The CDR3 is 18 amino acids. The CDR3: CASSLRLPSRPGRYGYTF. CDR3 bases: TGTGCCAGCAGCCTTCGGCTCCCCTCGCGCCCGGGTCGCTATGGCTACACCTTC.

The sample holds a few counts of this clone. This chain uses TRBV13 with TRBJ1-3, with D possibly TRBD1 on 6 matching bases. From germline, CDR1 is PRHDT and CDR2 FYEKMQ (reference sequence). Trimming stripped 3 bases from V and 3 bases from J, with 12 bases between. This CDR3 contains 15 residues. CDR3 residues: CASSFNRVRGNTIYF. The DNA for the CDR3 is TGTGCCAGCAGCTTCAACAGGGTGCGTGGAAACACCATATATTTT.

This clone was counted a few times. The V gene is TRBV9, the J gene TRBJ2-5, with 8 bases identical to TRBD1. This CDR3 spans 15 amino acids. The V segment lost 3 bases and the J segment 4 bases; nucleotides outside the gene matches: 8. The germline V gene encodes CDR1 SGDLS and CDR2 YYNGEE. The CDR3 DNA is TGTGCCAGCAGCGCAGAAGCGGACAGGGTAGAGACCCAGTACTTC. It codes for CASSAEADRVETQYF.

This sequence joins TRBV21-1 and TRBJ2-7; the DNA was not used to check the table's D call, TRBD1. TRBV21-1 is a listed pseudogene. The length of the CDR3 is 15 residues. CDR3 sequence reads: CASSKDDSHGYEQYF. Written as DNA, the CDR3 is TGTGCCAGCAGCAAAGACGACAGTCACGGGTACGAGCAGTACTTC.

V is TRBV28 and J is TRBJ2-7, with D unclear. The CDR3 is made up of 11 amino acids. The V gene's germline CDR1 is MDHEN and CDR2 SYDVKM. V shed 10 bases and J shed 2 bases, with 9 bases lying between them. The CDR3 sequence: CATTAAYEQYF. CDR3 bases: TGTGCCACCACAGCTGCCTACGAGCAGTACTTC.

The sample holds a few counts of this clone. The chain links TRBV7-9 to TRBJ1-2; D possibly corresponds to TRBD1 (5 bases). The length of the CDR3 is 12 residues. CDR1 is SEHNR and CDR2 is FQNEAQ in the germline V gene (reference sequence). V lost 4 bases and J lost 6, with 9 bases in between. Written as DNA, the CDR3 is TGTGCCAGCAGCTCCGGGGGTAATGGCTACACCTTC. Its translation: CASSSGGNGYTF.

The rearrangement links TRBV29-1 to TRBJ1-1; the D is unclear. The CDR3 sequence is 10 residues long. V lost 7 bases, J lost 4 bases, and 7 bases lay in between. Germline CDR1 SQVTM, CDR2 ANQGSEA. CDR3 nucleotide sequence: TGCAGCGGCTTACTCACTGAAGCTTTCTTT. It is translated as CSGLLTEAFF. The whole variable domain, filled in from reference TRBV29-1 and TRBJ1-1, reads SAVISQKPSRDICQRGTSLTIQCQVDSQVTMMFWYRQQPGQSLTLIATANQGSEATYESGFVIDKFPISRPNLTFSTLTVSNMSPEDSSIYLCSGLLTEAFFGQGTRLTVV.

This clone was detected a few times. The chain joins TRBV11-2 to TRBJ2-5; 10 positions agree with TRBD2. Trimming cost V 5 bases and J 5 bases; bases outside gene matches: 5. Germline values: CDR1 SGHAT, CDR2 FQNNGV. The CDR3 is 14 residues long. This CDR3 reads CASSRLAGVETQYF. The DNA for the CDR3 is TGTGCCAGCAGCCGACTAGCGGGTGTGGAGACCCAGTACTTC.

This clone was observed a few times. The CDR3 DNA follows: TGTGCCAGCAGGCGACAGGGGGCGGACGAGCAGTACTTC. Translating gives CASRRQGADEQYF. The chain is built from TRBV28 and TRBJ2-7, with 10 bases matching TRBD1. Trimming removed 6 bases from V and 5 bases from J; junction bases left unmatched: 4. The germline V gene encodes CDR1 MDHEN and CDR2 SYDVKM. CDR3 length: 13 amino acids.

The J gene is TRBJ1-3, the V gene TRBV28, with D possibly matching TRBD1 (6 bases). Germline V gene data show CDR1 as MDHEN and CDR2 as SYDVKM. The CDR3 runs 14 residues. Trimming took 3 bases from V and 2 from J, leaving 8 bases between them. CDR3 DNA: TGTGCCAGCAGTTTCTCAGGGGCTGGAAACACCATATATTTT. Translation: CASSFSGAGNTIYF. Looking up the rest from reference TRBV28 and TRBJ1-3 gives the full variable domain: DVKVTQSSRYLVKRTGEKVFLECVQDMDHENMFWYRQDPGLGLRLIYFSYDVKMKEKGDIPEGYSVSREKKERFSLILESASTNQTSMYLCASSFSGAGNTIYFGEGSWLTVV.

As regards this clone: This sample includes further DNA sequences coding for the same CDR3. The chain uses TRBV18 and TRBJ2-7, with a possible D match to TRBD2 (6 bases). CDR3 length: 13 amino acids. Germline V gene sequence: CDR1 KGHSH, CDR2 LQKENI. Trimming took 1 base from V and 4 from J, leaving 8 bases between them. CDR3 in amino acids: CASSPQGRYEQYF. In DNA form, the CDR3 reads TGTGCCAGCTCACCACAGGGGAGGTACGAGCAGTACTTC.

V usage is TRBV9 and J usage is TRBJ2-2; tentative D call: TRBD2 (5 bases). Deletions cut 3 bases from V and 13 bases from J, with 25 bases between. This CDR3 contains 16 residues. Germline CDR1 and CDR2: SGDLS and YYNGEE. The CDR3 DNA sequence: TGTGCCAGCAGCGCCCACTACCCTACTAGAGATGGGCCGCTGTTTTTT. It codes for CASSAHYPTRDGPLFF.

The table lists this clone with a few counts. This chain links TRBV6-5 with TRBJ1-6; 8 nucleotides agree with TRBD1. With V trimmed by 5 bases and J by 10 bases, 4 bases remained unmatched. This CDR3 is 13 amino acids long. Germline values: CDR1 MNHEY, CDR2 SVGAGI. DNA for the CDR3: TGTGCCAGCAGTGCAGGGGGCCGATCACCCCTCCACTTT. As protein: CASSAGGRSPLHF.